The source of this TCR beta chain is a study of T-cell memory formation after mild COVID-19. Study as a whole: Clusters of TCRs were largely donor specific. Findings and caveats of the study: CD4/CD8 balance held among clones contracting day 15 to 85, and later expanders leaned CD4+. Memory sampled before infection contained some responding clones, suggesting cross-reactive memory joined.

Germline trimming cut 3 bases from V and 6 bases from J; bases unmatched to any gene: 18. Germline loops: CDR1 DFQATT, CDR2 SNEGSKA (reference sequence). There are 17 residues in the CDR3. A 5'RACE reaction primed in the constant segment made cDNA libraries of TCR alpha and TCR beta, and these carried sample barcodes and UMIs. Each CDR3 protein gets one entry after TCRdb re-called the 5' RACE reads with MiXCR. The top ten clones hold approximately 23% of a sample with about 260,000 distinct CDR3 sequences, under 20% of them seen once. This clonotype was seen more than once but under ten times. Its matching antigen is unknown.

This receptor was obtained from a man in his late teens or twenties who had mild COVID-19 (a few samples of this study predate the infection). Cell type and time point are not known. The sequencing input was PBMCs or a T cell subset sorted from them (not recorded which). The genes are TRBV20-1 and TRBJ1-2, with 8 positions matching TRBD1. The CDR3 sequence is CSASPIEGQGFDNGYTF. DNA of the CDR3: TGCAGTGCTAGTCCCATTGAAGGACAGGGATTCGACAATGGCTACACCTTC.